This T cell receptor (beta chain) emerged from a study of CD8+ T cells in alopecia areata. Study summary: Patients took tofacitinib for 6 to 18 months, followed by 6 drug-free months.

A note on this clone: Its antigen is currently unknown.

Study findings and constraints: Compared with normal scalp, lesional scalp had higher clonality and more expanded CD8+ clones.

cDNA serving as the sequencing template came from extracted, reverse transcribed RNA. This table comes from immunoSEQ multiplex PCR, and its TCRdb copy is limited to in-frame clones, with some not included. The sample has 120,000 to 150,000 clones, 47% seen once. The CDR3 has 15 residues. The V gene's germline CDR1 is SGDLS and CDR2 YYNGEE. After removal of 3 bases from V and 4 bases from J, the junction contained 5 bases not matched to a gene. The TCR originated in a human donor with alopecia areata. The gene calls are TRBV9 and TRBJ2-1; 9 positions match TRBD2. Sequenced input: CD4+ T cells sorted from blood. In DNA, the CDR3 is TGTGCCAGCAGCGCACAGACTAGCGGTTACAATGAGCAGTTCTTC. This sequence encodes CASSAQTSGYNEQFF.